This entry lists 26 T cell receptor beta chains sequenced from one sample in a study of T-cell memory formation after mild COVID-19. TCRdb re-analysed the 5' RACE reads in MiXCR, keeping a single row per CDR3 protein. The sample has roughly 250,000 distinct CDR3 sequences, about a sixth seen once. The sample taken for sequencing was PBMCs or a T cell subset sorted from them (not recorded which). The receptors originated from a man aged 18 to 35 who had mild COVID-19 (a few samples of this study predate the infection). Cell type and time point are not known.

At least ten counts were recorded for this clonotype. The chain links TRBV5-1 to TRBJ2-5; D unclear. The germline CDR1 and CDR2 sequences are SGHRS and YFSETQ. Trimming left V 3 bases short and J 3 bases short, with 15 bases between. There are 15 residues in the CDR3. DNA for the CDR3: TGCGCCAGCAGCTGGGGATCGGTCGGAAAAGAGACCCAGTACTTC. Translated, it gives CASSWGSVGKETQYF. Full variable domain (missing parts from reference TRBV5-1 and TRBJ2-5): KAGVTQTPRYLIKTRGQQVTLSCSPISGHRSVSWYQQTPGQGLQFLFEYFSETQRNKGNFPGRFSGRQFSNSRSEMNVSTLELGDSALYLCASSWGSVGKETQYFGPGTRLLVL.

V and J are TRBV7-3 and TRBJ2-2; possible D gene TRBD1, 6 bases. With 6 bases removed from V and 5 bases from J, the gap between germline ends came to 13 bases. CDR1 and CDR2 (germline): SGHTA, FQGTGA. This CDR3 has 14 residues. CDR3: CASRATGSTGELFF. Written as DNA, the CDR3 is TGTGCCAGCAGAGCTACAGGGTCAACCGGGGAGCTGTTTTTT.

This clonotype was recorded a few times. The chain links TRBV5-6 to TRBJ2-1, with TRBD2 identical over 7 bases. The CDR3 extends over 16 amino acids. CDR1 is SGHDT, CDR2 YYEEEE, per germline. Trimming at V came to 4 bases and at J to 12 bases, leaving 19 bases not matched to a gene. The CDR3 region is CASSPRRQGGPSGQFF. CDR3 DNA: TGTGCCAGCAGCCCGCGGCGGCAGGGAGGGCCGAGCGGGCAGTTCTTC.

This chain connects TRBV5-1 to TRBJ2-6, with 8 bases matching TRBD1. The germline CDR1 and CDR2 sequences are SGHRS and YFSETQ. V shed 5 bases and J 3 bases; nucleotides not matched to a gene: 10. This CDR3 spans 17 amino acids. The DNA of the CDR3 is TGCGCCAGCAGTGCCGGGACAGGTCTCCGTGGGGCCAACGTCCTGACTTTC. Its protein product is CASSAGTGLRGANVLTF. Combining the CDR3 with reference TRBV5-1 and TRBJ2-6 gives the whole variable domain KAGVTQTPRYLIKTRGQQVTLSCSPISGHRSVSWYQQTPGQGLQFLFEYFSETQRNKGNFPGRFSGRQFSNSRSEMNVSTLELGDSALYLCASSAGTGLRGANVLTFGAGSRLTVL.

The CDR3 DNA follows: TGCGCCAGCAGCTTGGACGGGACTCTGGCCTACGAGCAGTACGTC. Its protein product is CASSLDGTLAYEQYV. J is TRBJ2-7 and V is TRBV5-1; perhaps TRBD2 as D (6 bases). The V end lost 0 bases, the J end lost 2 bases, and 12 bases lay between the germline ends. Germline-derived CDR1 and CDR2 are SGHRS and YFSETQ. The CDR3 consists of 15 residues.

The CDR3 spells CASSQGAGRSDTQYF. CDR3 coding DNA: TGTGCCAGCAGCCAAGGGGCGGGGAGGTCGGATACGCAGTATTTT. The chain couples TRBV3-1 to TRBJ2-3; a possible D gene is TRBD2 (6 bases). V lost 1 base and J lost 6, with 14 bases in between. The CDR3 runs 15 residues. Germline CDR1 is LGHDT and CDR2 is YNNKEL (reference sequence).

This clonotype turned up a few times. This rearrangement joins TRBV5-1 to TRBJ2-7, with a possible D match to TRBD2 (6 bases). This CDR3 comprises 14 residues. From germline, CDR1 is SGHRS and CDR2 YFSETQ. The V end lost 4 bases, the J end lost 5 bases, and 16 bases lay between the germline ends. CDR3 loop: CASSRTGTPDEQYF. DNA of the CDR3: TGCGCCAGCAGCCGTACCGGGACTCCCGACGAGCAGTACTTC.

The table lists this clonotype with a few counts. The J gene is TRBJ2-7, the V gene TRBV5-1; 9 nucleotides match TRBD1. V gave up 3 bases and J gave up 3 bases; unmatched junction bases: 10. CDR3 length: 16 residues. Germline assignment: CDR1 SGHRS and CDR2 YFSETQ. The CDR3 region is CASSSGGAGQGYEQYF. In DNA form, the CDR3 reads TGCGCCAGCAGCTCGGGAGGAGCGGGACAGGGCTACGAGCAGTACTTC.

The rearrangement links TRBV12-3 or TRBV12-4 to TRBJ2-2; D possibly uses TRBD1 or TRBD2 (5 bases each). V was pared by 7 bases and J by 0 bases, with 12 bases between. The CDR3 loop spans 15 amino acids. The CDR3 nucleotides read TGTGCCAGCAAGCCGGGACCCCCGAACACCGGGGAGCTGTTTTTT. Translated: CASKPGPPNTGELFF.

The V gene is TRBV4-1, the J gene TRBJ1-6, with D possibly TRBD1 on 5 matching bases. CDR3 size: 15 residues. V gave up 0 bases and J gave up 9 bases, with 12 bases separating them. Per germline, CDR1 MGHRA and CDR2 YSYEKL. The CDR3 DNA is TGCGCCAGCAGCCAAGACGAGGGGCTCGGTTCACCCCTCCACTTT. It specifies CASSQDEGLGSPLHF.

There are a few counts of this clonotype. This chain uses TRBV4-3 with TRBJ1-5; D gene ambiguous. The V end lost 0 bases, the J end lost 5 bases, and 23 bases lay between the germline ends. The CDR3 has 19 residues. The germline V gene has CDR1 LGHNA and CDR2 YSLEER. This CDR3 is CASSQDLGSWARYYQPQHF. CDR3 DNA sequence: TGCGCCAGCAGCCAAGATTTGGGGAGCTGGGCAAGATATTATCAGCCCCAGCATTTT.

Worth noting for this clonotype: At one end, the junction sequence differs from germline, possibly due to a read error. This rearrangement joins TRBV5-6 to TRBJ2-2; possibly TRBD2 for D (6 bases). Per the germline V gene, CDR1 is SGHDT and CDR2 is YYEEEE. This CDR3 region has 14 residues. The CDR3 protein is CASSPGVTCGELLF. For the CDR3, the DNA is TGTGCCAGCAGCCCGGGCGTGACCTGCGGGGAGCTGCTTTTT.

The CDR3 DNA reads TGTGCCAGCAGCTGGGGAATGGTGAACACTGAAGCTTTCTTT. Encoded protein: CASSWGMVNTEAFF. The gene calls are TRBV7-2 and TRBJ1-1; D not resolved. The V gene lost 4 bases and the J gene lost 0 bases, with 9 bases spanning the gap. The CDR3 length is 14 residues. Germline V gene lookup returns CDR1 SGHTA and CDR2 FQGNSA.

The rearrangement joins TRBV4-1 to TRBJ2-1; unclear D gene. V was clipped by 3 bases and J by 8 bases, with 11 bases between them. Germline V lookup: CDR1 MGHRA, CDR2 YSYEKL. This CDR3 has 13 amino acids. As DNA, the CDR3 is TGCGCCAGCAGCCAGCCCTTGGGCTATGAGCAGTTCTTC. Translating it yields CASSQPLGYEQFF.

This clonotype showed up just a few times. The genes are TRBV20-1 and TRBJ2-5; 12 bases agree with TRBD2. Germline lookup yields CDR1 DFQATT and CDR2 SNEGSKA (reference sequence). The J segment lost 5 bases and the V segment lost 0 bases, leaving 10 bases of the junction unmatched. The CDR3 has 17 amino acids. CDR3 DNA: TGCAGTGCTAGAGATCGGCTAGCGGGGGGGCACGGGGAGACCCAGTACTTC. Protein product: CSARDRLAGGHGETQYF.

This clonotype was detected a few times. V is TRBV20-1 and J is TRBJ2-5; no firm D call. Between the trimmed V and J ends, which lost 0 bases and 2 bases, there was a span of 7 bases. Germline CDR1 DFQATT, CDR2 SNEGSKA (reference sequence). CDR3 length: 13 residues. This CDR3 reads CSARETLQETQYF. The CDR3 DNA follows: TGCAGTGCTAGAGAGACACTACAAGAGACCCAGTACTTC.

This clonotype was seen many times. The chain couples TRBV3-1 to TRBJ1-6, with 8 bases lining up with TRBD1. This CDR3 is 15 amino acids long. J gave up 9 bases and V 5 bases, and 9 bases lay outside the gene matches. Germline values: CDR1 LGHDT, CDR2 YNNKEL (reference sequence). This chain's CDR3 is CASSVRTGSGSPLHF. The CDR3 DNA follows: TGTGCCAGCAGCGTAAGGACAGGGAGCGGTTCACCCCTCCACTTT.

The genes are TRBV5-1 and TRBJ2-1; D is unclear. The germline CDR1 and CDR2 sequences are SGHRS and YFSETQ. The CDR3 runs 13 residues. The germline V and J ends were trimmed by 6 bases and 9 bases, with 16 bases remaining between them. CDR3 residues: CASIIGDGGEQFF. For the CDR3, the DNA is TGCGCCAGCATCATAGGAGATGGCGGTGAGCAGTTCTTC. Full variable domain (missing parts from reference TRBV5-1 and TRBJ2-1): KAGVTQTPRYLIKTRGQQVTLSCSPISGHRSVSWYQQTPGQGLQFLFEYFSETQRNKGNFPGRFSGRQFSNSRSEMNVSTLELGDSALYLCASIIGDGGEQFFGPGTRLTVL.

This clonotype appeared a few times. The chain links TRBV5-1 to TRBJ2-1; 13 nucleotides match TRBD2. V dropped 5 bases and J dropped 2; count of bases not matched to a gene: 4. Germline-derived CDR1 and CDR2 are SGHRS and YFSETQ. There are 16 residues in the CDR3. CDR3 protein: CASRTSGGQTYNEQFF. The CDR3 nucleotides read TGCGCCAGCAGGACTAGCGGGGGGCAGACCTACAATGAGCAGTTCTTC.

In its sample, this clonotype was seen many times. The V gene is TRBV12-3 or TRBV12-4, the J gene TRBJ1-3; D is ambiguous. The CDR3 loop spans 13 amino acids. The germline V and J ends were trimmed by 5 bases and 4 bases, with 9 bases remaining between them. The CDR3 sequence is CASSPTTGNTIYF. The CDR3 DNA is TGTGCCAGCAGTCCGACAACCGGAAACACCATATATTTT.

This clonotype was observed a few times. The chain recombines TRBV29-1 with TRBJ1-2; D uncertain. Germline V gene lookup returns CDR1 SQVTM and CDR2 ANQGSEA. The CDR3 extends over 13 amino acids. V dropped 5 bases and J dropped 4 bases, with 14 bases sitting between them. The CDR3 DNA follows: TGCAGCGTTCGGGCCAGACGGACCTATGGCTACACCTTC. Residues: CSVRARRTYGYTF.

This chain uses TRBV5-6 with TRBJ1-6; D is perhaps TRBD1 (5 bases). CDR3 size: 14 residues. Germline V gives CDR1 SGHDT, CDR2 YYEEEE. The V end lost 3 bases, the J end lost 9 bases, and 13 bases lay between the germline ends. CDR3 DNA: TGTGCCAGCAGCTCATCCGGGACGATTTCACCCCTCCACTTT. Translating it yields CASSSSGTISPLHF. The full variable domain, in which reference TRBV5-6 and TRBJ1-6 provide the parts outside the CDR3, is DAGVTQSPTHLIKTRGQQVTLRCSPKSGHDTVSWYQQALGQGPQFIFQYYEEEERQRGNFPDRFSGHQFPNYSSELNVNALLLGDSALYLCASSSSGTISPLHFGNGTRLTVT.

CDR3 loop: CASSLVGGPDIQYF. CDR3 in DNA: TGTGCCAGCAGCTTAGTGGGAGGGCCCGACATTCAGTACTTC. This chain connects TRBV7-2 to TRBJ2-4, with 7 bases fitting TRBD2. The CDR3 length is 14 residues. Germline V lookup: CDR1 SGHTA, CDR2 FQGNSA. V lost 1 base and J lost 8; bases outside the gene matches: 5.

This clonotype was seen only a few times. The chain employs TRBV20-1 and TRBJ1-2, with 8 bases fitting TRBD1. The CDR3 is 12 residues long. Losses at the gene ends were 5 bases for V and 4 bases for J; bases not matched to a gene: 3. Germline CDR1 and CDR2: DFQATT and SNEGSKA (reference sequence). The CDR3 nucleotides read TGCAGTGCTTTAGGACAGGGCTATGGCTACACCTTC. Its protein is CSALGQGYGYTF.

The chain links TRBV6-2 or TRBV6-3 to TRBJ2-1, with a tentative D call TRBD2 (6 bases). CDR3 size: 16 residues. From germline, CDR1 is MNHEY and CDR2 SVGEGT. V lost 3 bases to trimming and J lost 3 bases, with 15 bases between them. The CDR3 DNA sequence: TGTGCCAGCAGTTATCCCTCCGGGCGGGACTACAATGAGCAGTTCTTC. Its translation: CASSYPSGRDYNEQFF.

This clonotype was detected only a few times. The chain recombines TRBV15 with TRBJ2-5; D remains ambiguous. The CDR3 totals 11 residues. V was shortened by 3 bases and J by 5 bases, with 4 bases between the two germline ends. Germline V gene sequence: CDR1 LNHNV, CDR2 YYDKDF (reference sequence). The CDR3 is CATSSRETQYF. CDR3 DNA sequence: TGTGCCACCAGCAGTCGTGAGACCCAGTACTTC.